The text below deals with one T cell receptor (beta chain). Assay: immunoSEQ multiplex PCR; the TCRdb copy retains only in-frame clones and omits some. This sample has about 65,000 clones, with over 75% found just once. This sample is drawn from a study of blood T cell repertoires in COVID-19. The sample consisted of peripheral blood. The receptor's source is an elderly man with acute or convalescent COVID-19.

DNA of the CDR3: TGCGCCAGCAGCCGGGAGGCGTCGGTCGGTGGAAACACCATATATTTT. It codes for CASSREASVGGNTIYF. The chain is built from TRBV4-1 and TRBJ1-3; D gene uncertain. Germline V gene sequence: CDR1 MGHRA, CDR2 YSYEKL. The CDR3 loop spans 16 amino acids. The V end lost 4 bases, the J end lost 3 bases, and 16 bases lay between the germline ends.